The 28 T cell receptor beta chains below were found in one sample sequenced in a study of T cell responses to AZD1222 COVID-19 vaccine. The data were produced by immunoSEQ multiplex PCR, yet TCRdb's version contains in-frame clones alone and is incomplete. The sample yields 70,000 to 85,000 clones, roughly 85% seen once. The sequences come from peripheral blood, collected on day 0 of AZD1222 vaccination. These receptors all come from an adult in good health.

V and J are TRBV27 and TRBJ2-4; 8 bases are shared with TRBD2. The V gene's germline CDR1 is MNHEY and CDR2 SMNVEV (reference sequence). The ends lost 3 bases at V and 2 bases at J; junction bases unmatched: 9. The CDR3 is made up of 17 amino acids. The CDR3 loop reads CASSFFAGGLTKNIQYF. CDR3 in DNA: TGTGCCAGCAGTTTTTTTGCGGGGGGTTTGACCAAAAACATTCAGTACTTC.

The chain links TRBV24-1 to TRBJ2-1; 8 bases are a match to TRBD1. From germline, CDR1 is KGHDR and CDR2 SFDVKD. Trimming removed 2 bases from V and 9 bases from J; junction bases left unmatched: 2. This CDR3 is built from 13 residues. Written as DNA, the CDR3 is TGTGCCACCAGTGATTCCAGGGGGCCTGAGCAGTTCTTC. Protein: CATSDSRGPEQFF.

This chain uses TRBV28 with TRBJ2-3; 9 bases line up with TRBD1. CDR1 MDHEN and CDR2 SYDVKM come from the germline V gene. V dropped 7 bases and J dropped 1; count of bases not matched to a gene: 6. This CDR3 is 15 amino acids long. CDR3 coding DNA: TGTGCCAGCAAAACTGGACAGGGGCGCACAGATACGCAGTATTTT. Its protein is CASKTGQGRTDTQYF.

The rearrangement links TRBV4-2 to TRBJ1-5; 7 nucleotides align to TRBD1. Germline assignment: CDR1 LGHNA and CDR2 YNFKEQ. Trimming cost V 3 bases and J 4 bases; bases outside gene matches: 3. CDR3 length: 14 residues. CDR3 sequence (DNA): TGTGCCAGCAGCCATGCAGGGGGAAATCAGCCCCAGCATTTT. Translation gives CASSHAGGNQPQHF.

The chain joins TRBV10-3 to TRBJ1-5; possibly TRBD1 for D (6 bases). The germline V gene has CDR1 ENHRY and CDR2 SYGVKD. V was trimmed by 7 bases and J by 1 base, leaving 8 bases between them. This CDR3 is 13 amino acids long. The CDR3 DNA reads TGTGCCATCAATCAGGGGAGCAATCAGCCCCAGCATTTT. Protein sequence: CAINQGSNQPQHF.

This clone was seen a handful of times. The chain carries TRBV3-1 (or the pseudogene TRBV3-2) and TRBJ2-5; D possibly corresponds to TRBD2 (6 bases). The V gene's germline CDR1 is LGHDT and CDR2 YNNKEL (reference sequence). The CDR3 has 14 amino acids. The V end lost 5 bases, the J end lost 2 bases, and 12 bases lay between the germline ends. CDR3 amino acids: CASSAPGTQETQYF. As DNA, the CDR3 is TGTGCCAGCAGCGCCCCCGGGACTCAAGAGACCCAGTACTTC.

The chain is built from TRBV5-1 and TRBJ2-1; a possible D gene is TRBD2 (6 bases). Trimming left V 0 bases short and J 9 bases short, with 10 bases between. There are 13 residues in the CDR3. Germline-derived CDR1 and CDR2 are SGHRS and YFSETQ. Written as DNA, the CDR3 is TGCGCCAGCAGCTTGGTACTAGCCGGTGAGCAGTTCTTC. This translates into CASSLVLAGEQFF.

This chain connects TRBV7-6 to TRBJ1-2, with a possible D match to TRBD1 (6 bases). The CDR3 length is 16 residues. Trimming took off 4 bases at V and 7 bases at J, with 22 bases between the two ends. Germline V gene data show CDR1 as SGHVS and CDR2 as FNYEAQ. This CDR3 is CASSSPGGGAGSGYTF. The CDR3 nucleotides read TGTGCCAGCAGCTCTCCGGGGGGGGGCGCTGGCTCTGGCTACACCTTC. The variable domain in full, completed from reference TRBV7-6 and TRBJ1-2, reads GAGVSQSPRYKVTKRGQDVALRCDPISGHVSLYWYRQALGQGPEFLTYFNYEAQQDKSGLPNDRFSAERPEGSISTLTIQRTEQRDSAMYRCASSSPGGGAGSGYTFGSGTRLTVV.

The rearrangement uses TRBV7-2 and TRBJ1-6, with 8 bases matching TRBD1. Germline lookup yields CDR1 SGHTA and CDR2 FQGNSA. CDR3 size: 14 residues. The V gene end was trimmed by 8 bases and the J gene end by 3 bases; junction bases not matched to a gene: 3. Here the CDR3 DNA reads TGTGCCAGCGCCGGGACAGGCTATAATTCACCCCTCCACTTT. It yields the protein CASAGTGYNSPLHF.

This clone was counted a single time. The V call is TRBV7-8, the J call TRBJ2-7; the D gene is possibly TRBD2 (5 bases). CDR3 length equals 12 residues. The V gene's germline CDR1 is SGHVS and CDR2 FQNEAQ. V was trimmed by 1 base and J by 6 bases, leaving 7 bases between them. Here the CDR3 reads CASSLGGSEQYF. DNA of the CDR3: TGTGCCAGCAGCTTAGGTGGGAGCGAGCAGTACTTC.

This clone was recorded a few times. The rearrangement links TRBV5-1 to TRBJ2-7; 7 bases are a match to TRBD2. Germline assignment: CDR1 SGHRS and CDR2 YFSETQ. The J segment lost 0 bases and the V segment lost 1 base, leaving 4 bases of the junction unmatched. This CDR3 comprises 15 residues. CDR3 region: CASSLSAGDSYEQYF. DNA for the CDR3: TGCGCCAGCAGCTTGTCGGCGGGGGACTCCTACGAGCAGTACTTC.

The genes are TRBV6-5 and TRBJ1-1; 8 positions match TRBD1. CDR1 and CDR2 (germline): MNHEY, SVGAGI. The CDR3 has 16 residues. V dropped 2 bases and J dropped 4; count of bases not matched to a gene: 9. The CDR3 region is CASSYALQGVATEAFF. As DNA, the CDR3 is TGTGCCAGCAGTTACGCTTTACAGGGGGTAGCCACTGAAGCTTTCTTT.

This clone was seen more than once but under ten times. This chain joins TRBV3-1 (or the pseudogene TRBV3-2) and TRBJ2-2, with D possibly being TRBD2 (7 bases). The CDR3 spans 18 residues. The germline V gene has CDR1 LGHDT and CDR2 YNNKEL (reference sequence). V shed 3 bases and J shed 2 bases, with 19 bases lying between them. DNA for the CDR3: TGTGCCAGCAGCCAGGGGGGCAGGGGAGGGTCAAACACCGGGGAGCTGTTTTTT. The encoded protein is CASSQGGRGGSNTGELFF.

This rearrangement joins TRBV2 to TRBJ1-4, with TRBD1 matching 8 bases. Germline V gives CDR1 SNHLY, CDR2 FYNNEI. V dropped 5 bases and J dropped 15; count of bases not matched to a gene: 8. The CDR3 sequence is 12 residues long. The CDR3 spells CASSTDRGGLFF. The CDR3 DNA sequence: TGTGCCAGCAGTACCGACAGGGGAGGGTTGTTTTTT.

The V and J genes are TRBV28 and TRBJ2-1; D remains unclear. The V gene lost 7 bases and the J gene lost 3 bases, with 7 bases spanning the gap. CDR1 and CDR2 (germline): MDHEN, SYDVKM. CDR3 size: 12 residues. The CDR3 DNA is TGTGCCAGCACCAACAACTACAATGAGCAGTTCTTC. Protein sequence: CASTNNYNEQFF. Looking up the rest from reference TRBV28 and TRBJ2-1 gives the full variable domain: DVKVTQSSRYLVKRTGEKVFLECVQDMDHENMFWYRQDPGLGLRLIYFSYDVKMKEKGDIPEGYSVSREKKERFSLILESASTNQTSMYLCASTNNYNEQFFGPGTRLTVL.

V is TRBV19 and J is TRBJ1-3; no firm D call. The CDR3 is 15 residues long. CDR1 and CDR2 from the germline V gene are LNHDA and SQIVND (reference sequence). Trimming removed 3 bases from V and 2 bases from J, with 11 bases in between. The CDR3 here is CASSIGFVPGNTIYF. CDR3 bases: TGTGCCAGTAGTATTGGCTTCGTCCCTGGAAACACCATATATTTT.

CDR3 protein: CASSWGTASSGNTIYF. The DNA of the CDR3 is TGTGCCAGCAGCTGGGGGACGGCTAGCTCTGGAAACACCATATATTTT. V and J are TRBV5-4 and TRBJ1-3; a possible D gene is TRBD1 (5 bases). CDR3 length: 16 amino acids. The germline V gene encodes CDR1 SGHNT and CDR2 YYREEE (reference sequence). V was cut by 3 bases and J by 0 bases, with 13 bases left in between.

This clone has just a few counts. The gene calls are TRBV25-1 and TRBJ1-6; D gene uncertain. This CDR3 has 12 residues. Trimming took off 2 bases at V and 7 bases at J, with 3 bases between the two ends. The germline gives CDR1 MGHDK, CDR2 SYGVNS. The CDR3 coding sequence is TGTGCCAGCAGTGAAGGGAATTCACCCCTCCACTTT. Residues: CASSEGNSPLHF.

The gene calls are TRBV12-3 or TRBV12-4 and TRBJ1-2, with TRBD1 matching 9 bases. The CDR3 is 13 amino acids. The junction had 6 bases not matched to a gene; V was cut back by 6 bases and J by 7 bases. CDR3 DNA: TGTGCCAGCAGCTGGGACAGGGAGGGTGGCTACACCTTC. This gives the protein CASSWDREGGYTF.

J is TRBJ1-6 and V is TRBV3-1 (or the pseudogene TRBV3-2); D is unresolved. The CDR3 runs 12 residues. V was clipped by 2 bases and J by 8 bases, with 4 bases between them. The germline CDR1 and CDR2 sequences are LGHDT and YNNKEL (reference sequence). The CDR3 protein is CASSQKDSPLHF. For the CDR3, the DNA is TGTGCCAGCAGCCAAAAGGATTCACCCCTCCACTTT.

The sample holds a few counts of this clone. This chain uses TRBV19 with TRBJ1-2; 9 nucleotides match TRBD1. The CDR3 is 15 residues long. J lost 6 bases, V lost 2 bases, and 7 bases had no gene match. From germline, CDR1 is LNHDA and CDR2 SQIVND (reference sequence). In DNA, the CDR3 is TGTGCCAGTAGTATAACCGGGACAGGGTTAAATGGCTACACCTTC. Its translation: CASSITGTGLNGYTF.

The rearrangement links TRBV19 to TRBJ2-5, with D maybe TRBD2 (6 bases). The germline V and J ends were trimmed by 5 bases and 4 bases, with 17 bases remaining between them. The CDR3 runs 15 residues. Germline V gives CDR1 LNHDA, CDR2 SQIVND (reference sequence). CDR3 in DNA: TGTGCCAGTAGTGATCCCGGCGGGGTGGGAGAGACCCAGTACTTC. This gives the protein CASSDPGGVGETQYF.

The V gene is TRBV27, the J gene TRBJ2-2; 8 bases align to TRBD2. Looked up from germline, CDR1 is MNHEY and CDR2 is SMNVEV (reference sequence). V lost 6 bases, J lost 4 bases, and 7 bases stayed unmatched. The CDR3 is 15 amino acids. CDR3 bases: TGTGCCAGCAGACTACTAGCGGTAGTCACCGGGGAGCTGTTTTTT. Its protein product is CASRLLAVVTGELFF.

The CDR3 coding sequence is TGTGCCAGCAGATCTGACAGGGGAGGACTTGAAGCTTTCTTT. Encoded protein: CASRSDRGGLEAFF. This chain uses TRBV7-2 with TRBJ1-1, with 8 bases matching TRBD1. The CDR3 runs to 14 residues. Germline assignment: CDR1 SGHTA and CDR2 FQGNSA. Trimming removed 6 bases from V and 7 bases from J; junction bases left unmatched: 10.

This sequence joins TRBV3-1 (or the pseudogene TRBV3-2) and TRBJ2-3, with 8 bases lining up with TRBD1. V was clipped by 1 base and J by 6 bases; unmatched bases: 9. Germline CDR1 and CDR2: LGHDT and YNNKEL (reference sequence). The CDR3 has 16 amino acids. The CDR3 loop reads CASSQGRTGIGDTQYF. The CDR3 DNA sequence: TGTGCCAGCAGCCAAGGGAGGACAGGGATAGGGGATACGCAGTATTTT.

This rearrangement joins TRBV18 to TRBJ2-5; D unresolved. V was clipped by 2 bases and J by 5 bases, with 15 bases between them. In germline, CDR1 is KGHSH, CDR2 LQKENI. The CDR3 is 15 residues long. CDR3 residues: CASSPGFKGEETQYF. The CDR3 DNA is TGTGCCAGCTCACCAGGTTTTAAGGGTGAGGAGACCCAGTACTTC.

The chain is built from TRBV29-1 and TRBJ1-1; no reliable D call. The germline V gene has CDR1 SQVTM and CDR2 ANQGSEA. CDR3 length: 14 amino acids. The V gene lost 6 bases and the J gene lost 5 bases, with 19 bases spanning the gap. The CDR3 DNA is TGCAGCGTCCTCCCCGTGGAGCGGGTAACTGAAGCTTTCTTT. Encoded protein: CSVLPVERVTEAFF.

The chain joins TRBV12-3 or TRBV12-4 to TRBJ2-7; D is possibly TRBD1 (5 bases). The CDR3 has 13 residues. Deletions cut 1 base from V and 7 bases from J, with 11 bases between. The CDR3 region has the DNA TGTGCCAGCAGTTTAGTAGGGGCAAGGGAGCAGTACTTC. Translating gives CASSLVGAREQYF.